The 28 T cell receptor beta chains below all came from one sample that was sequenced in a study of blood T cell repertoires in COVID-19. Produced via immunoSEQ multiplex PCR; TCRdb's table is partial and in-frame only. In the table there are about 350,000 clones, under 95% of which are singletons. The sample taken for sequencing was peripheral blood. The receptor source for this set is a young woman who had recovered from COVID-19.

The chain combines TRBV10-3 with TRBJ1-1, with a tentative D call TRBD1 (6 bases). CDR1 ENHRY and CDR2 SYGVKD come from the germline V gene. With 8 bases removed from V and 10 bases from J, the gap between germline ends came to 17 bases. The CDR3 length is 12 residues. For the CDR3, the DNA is TGTGCCATCGAGGGCCAGGGGCAAAGAGCTTTCTTT. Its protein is CAIEGQGQRAFF.

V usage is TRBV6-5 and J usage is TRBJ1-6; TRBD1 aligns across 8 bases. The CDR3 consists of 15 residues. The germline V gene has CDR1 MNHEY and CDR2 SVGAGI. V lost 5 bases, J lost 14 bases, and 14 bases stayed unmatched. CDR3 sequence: CASSPRTQGAEALHF. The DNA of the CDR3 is TGTGCCAGCAGTCCGCGGACTCAGGGGGCAGAGGCCCTCCACTTT.

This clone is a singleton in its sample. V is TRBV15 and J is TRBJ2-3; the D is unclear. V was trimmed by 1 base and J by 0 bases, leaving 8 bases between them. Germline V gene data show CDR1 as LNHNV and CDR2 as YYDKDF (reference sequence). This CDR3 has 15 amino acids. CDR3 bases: TGTGCCACCAGCAGAGCTTACGGTAGCACAGATACGCAGTATTTT. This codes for CATSRAYGSTDTQYF. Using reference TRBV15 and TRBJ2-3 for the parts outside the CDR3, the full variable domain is DAMVIQNPRYQVTQFGKPVTLSCSQTLNHNVMYWYQQKSSQAPKLLFHYYDKDFNNEADTPDNFQSRRPNTSFCFLDIRSPGLGDTAMYLCATSRAYGSTDTQYFGPGTRLTVL.

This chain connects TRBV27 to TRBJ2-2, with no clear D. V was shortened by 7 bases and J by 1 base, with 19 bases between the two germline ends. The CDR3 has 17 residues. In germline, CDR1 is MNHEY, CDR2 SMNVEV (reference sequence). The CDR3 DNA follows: TGTGCCAGCAAAAAACTAACCAGTATCAAGAACACCGGGGAGCTGTTTTTT. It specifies CASKKLTSIKNTGELFF.

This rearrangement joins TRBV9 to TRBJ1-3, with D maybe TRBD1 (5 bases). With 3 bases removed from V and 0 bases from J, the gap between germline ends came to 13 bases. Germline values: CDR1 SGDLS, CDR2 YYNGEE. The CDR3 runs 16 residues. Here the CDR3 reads CASSDNRRNSGNTIYF. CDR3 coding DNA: TGTGCCAGCAGCGACAACAGGCGAAACTCTGGAAACACCATATATTTT.

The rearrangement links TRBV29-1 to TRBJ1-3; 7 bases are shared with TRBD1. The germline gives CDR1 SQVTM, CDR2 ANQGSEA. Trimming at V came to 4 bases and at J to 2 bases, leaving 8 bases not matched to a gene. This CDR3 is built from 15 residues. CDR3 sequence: CSVVTRGSTGNTIYF. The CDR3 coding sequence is TGCAGCGTTGTAACCAGGGGGAGCACTGGAAACACCATATATTTT. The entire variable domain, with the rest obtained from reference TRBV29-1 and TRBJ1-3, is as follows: SAVISQKPSRDICQRGTSLTIQCQVDSQVTMMFWYRQQPGQSLTLIATANQGSEATYESGFVIDKFPISRPNLTFSTLTVSNMSPEDSSIYLCSVVTRGSTGNTIYFGEGSWLTVV.

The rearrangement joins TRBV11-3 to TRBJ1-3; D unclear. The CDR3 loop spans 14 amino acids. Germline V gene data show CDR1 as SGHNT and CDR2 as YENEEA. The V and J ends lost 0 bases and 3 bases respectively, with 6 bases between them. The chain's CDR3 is CASSLETYGNTIYF. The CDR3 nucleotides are TGTGCCAGCAGCTTAGAGACATATGGAAACACCATATATTTT.

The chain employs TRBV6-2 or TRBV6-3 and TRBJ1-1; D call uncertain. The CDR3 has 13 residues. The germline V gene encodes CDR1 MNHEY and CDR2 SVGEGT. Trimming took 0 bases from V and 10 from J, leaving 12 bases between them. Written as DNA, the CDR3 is TGTGCCAGCAGTTACTCCGGGAGAGGCGCAGCTTTCTTT. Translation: CASSYSGRGAAFF.

The CDR3 reads CASSSIRSYNSPLHF. In nucleotides, the CDR3 is TGTGCCAGCTCATCTATTCGCTCCTATAATTCACCCCTCCACTTT. This sequence joins TRBV18 and TRBJ1-6; D remains unclear. The germline V gene encodes CDR1 KGHSH and CDR2 LQKENI. CDR3 length: 15 residues. Trimming removed 5 bases at V and 0 bases at J, with 8 bases between.

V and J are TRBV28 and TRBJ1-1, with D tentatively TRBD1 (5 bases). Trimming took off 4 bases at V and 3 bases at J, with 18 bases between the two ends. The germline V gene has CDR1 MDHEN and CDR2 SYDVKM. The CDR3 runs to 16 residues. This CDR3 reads CASSSPLGGGDTEAFF. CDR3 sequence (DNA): TGTGCCAGCAGTTCACCTTTAGGTGGGGGGGACACTGAAGCTTTCTTT. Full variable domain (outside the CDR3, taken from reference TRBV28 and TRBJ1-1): DVKVTQSSRYLVKRTGEKVFLECVQDMDHENMFWYRQDPGLGLRLIYFSYDVKMKEKGDIPEGYSVSREKKERFSLILESASTNQTSMYLCASSSPLGGGDTEAFFGQGTRLTVV.

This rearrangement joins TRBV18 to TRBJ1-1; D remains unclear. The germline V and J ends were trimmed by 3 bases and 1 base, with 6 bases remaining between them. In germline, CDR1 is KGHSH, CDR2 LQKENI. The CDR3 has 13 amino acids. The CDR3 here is CASSPQKNTEAFF. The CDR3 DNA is TGTGCCAGCTCACCCCAGAAGAACACTGAAGCTTTCTTT.

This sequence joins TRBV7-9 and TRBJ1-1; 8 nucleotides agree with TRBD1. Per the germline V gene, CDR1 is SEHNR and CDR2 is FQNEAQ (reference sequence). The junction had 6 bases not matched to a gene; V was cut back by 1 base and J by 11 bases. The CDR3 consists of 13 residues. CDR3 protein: CASSLDRGLSAFF. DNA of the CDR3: TGTGCCAGCAGCTTAGACAGGGGGTTAAGCGCTTTCTTT.

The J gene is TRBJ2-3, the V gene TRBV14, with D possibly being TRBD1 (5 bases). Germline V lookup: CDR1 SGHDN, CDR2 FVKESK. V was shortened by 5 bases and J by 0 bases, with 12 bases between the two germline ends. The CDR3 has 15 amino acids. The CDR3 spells CASSLRQTSTDTQYF. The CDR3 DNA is TGTGCCAGCAGCTTGAGACAGACTAGCACAGATACGCAGTATTTT.

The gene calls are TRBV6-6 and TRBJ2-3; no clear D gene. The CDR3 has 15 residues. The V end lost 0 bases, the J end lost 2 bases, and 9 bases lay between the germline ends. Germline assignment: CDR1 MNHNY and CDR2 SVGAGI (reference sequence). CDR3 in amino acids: CASSYSVLITDTQYF. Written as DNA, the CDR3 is TGTGCCAGCAGTTACTCGGTACTTATCACAGATACGCAGTATTTT.

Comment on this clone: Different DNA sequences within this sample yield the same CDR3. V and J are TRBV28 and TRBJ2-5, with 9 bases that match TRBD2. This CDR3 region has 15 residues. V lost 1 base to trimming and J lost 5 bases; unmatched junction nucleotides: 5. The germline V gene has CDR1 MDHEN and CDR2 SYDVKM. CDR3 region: CASSLLAGGRETQYF. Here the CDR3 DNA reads TGTGCCAGCAGTTTATTGGCGGGAGGGAGGGAGACCCAGTACTTC.

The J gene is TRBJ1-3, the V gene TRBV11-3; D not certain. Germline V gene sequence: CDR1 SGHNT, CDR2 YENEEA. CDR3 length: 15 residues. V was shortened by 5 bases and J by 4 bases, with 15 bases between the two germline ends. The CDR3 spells CASSPGVSLGNTIYF. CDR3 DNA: TGTGCCAGCAGCCCGGGAGTCTCTCTGGGAAACACCATATATTTT.

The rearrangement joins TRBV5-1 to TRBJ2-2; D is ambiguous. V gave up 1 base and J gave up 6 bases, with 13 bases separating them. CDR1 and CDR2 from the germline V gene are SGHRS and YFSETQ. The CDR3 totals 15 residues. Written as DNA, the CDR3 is TGCGCCAGCAGCTTGTCGGTTCGCCCCGCCGGGGAGCTGTTTTTT. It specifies CASSLSVRPAGELFF.

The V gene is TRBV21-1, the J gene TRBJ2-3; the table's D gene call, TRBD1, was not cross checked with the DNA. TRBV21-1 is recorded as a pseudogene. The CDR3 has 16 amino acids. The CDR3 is CASRESERGSTDTQYF. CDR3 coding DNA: TGTGCCAGCAGGGAAAGTGAAAGGGGGAGCACAGATACGCAGTATTTT.

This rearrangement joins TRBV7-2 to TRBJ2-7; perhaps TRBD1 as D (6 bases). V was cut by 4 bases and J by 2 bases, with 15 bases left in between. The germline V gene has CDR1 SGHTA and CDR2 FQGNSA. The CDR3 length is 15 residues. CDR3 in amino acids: CASSSRTGLAYEQYV. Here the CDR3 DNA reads TGTGCCAGCAGCTCGCGAACAGGGCTCGCCTACGAGCAGTACGTC.

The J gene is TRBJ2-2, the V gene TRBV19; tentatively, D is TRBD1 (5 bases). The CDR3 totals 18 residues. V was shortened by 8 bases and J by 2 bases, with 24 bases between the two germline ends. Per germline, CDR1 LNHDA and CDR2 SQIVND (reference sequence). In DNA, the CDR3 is TGTGCCAGTGTATCCCTAACCCAGATGACAGAAAACACCGGGGAGCTGTTTTTT. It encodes CASVSLTQMTENTGELFF.

CDR3 residues: CASGPGQVMETQYF. Here the CDR3 DNA reads TGTGCCAGCGGCCCGGGACAGGTGATGGAGACCCAGTACTTC. V and J are TRBV9 and TRBJ2-5; 8 bases match TRBD1. The CDR3 spans 14 residues. Germline V lookup: CDR1 SGDLS, CDR2 YYNGEE. The J segment lost 5 bases and the V segment lost 7 bases, leaving 10 bases of the junction unmatched.

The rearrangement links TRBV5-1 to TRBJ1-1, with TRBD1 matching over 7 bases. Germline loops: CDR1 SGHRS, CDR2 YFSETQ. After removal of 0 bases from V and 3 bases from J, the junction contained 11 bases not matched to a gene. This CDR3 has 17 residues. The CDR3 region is CASSLAMLGGMDTEAFF. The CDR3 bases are TGCGCCAGCAGCTTGGCCATGTTAGGGGGCATGGACACTGAAGCTTTCTTT.

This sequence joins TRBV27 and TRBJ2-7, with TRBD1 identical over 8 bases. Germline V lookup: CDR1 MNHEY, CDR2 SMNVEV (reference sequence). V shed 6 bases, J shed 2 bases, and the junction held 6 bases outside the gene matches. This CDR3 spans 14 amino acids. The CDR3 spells CASSRGQGTYEQYV. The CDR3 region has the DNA TGTGCCAGCAGCAGAGGACAGGGTACCTACGAGCAGTACGTC.

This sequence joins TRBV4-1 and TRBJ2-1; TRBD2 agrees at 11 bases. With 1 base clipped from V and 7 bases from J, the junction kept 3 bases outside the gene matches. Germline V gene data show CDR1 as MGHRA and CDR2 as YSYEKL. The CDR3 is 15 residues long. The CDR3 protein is CASSQGGLAVNEQFF. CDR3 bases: TGCGCCAGCAGCCAAGGGGGACTAGCGGTGAATGAGCAGTTCTTC.

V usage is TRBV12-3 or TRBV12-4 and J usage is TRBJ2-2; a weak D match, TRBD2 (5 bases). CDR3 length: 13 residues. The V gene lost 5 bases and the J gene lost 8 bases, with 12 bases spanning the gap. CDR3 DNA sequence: TGTGCCAGCAGTCCCGGAGGTTTTGGGGAGCTGTTTTTT. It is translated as CASSPGGFGELFF.

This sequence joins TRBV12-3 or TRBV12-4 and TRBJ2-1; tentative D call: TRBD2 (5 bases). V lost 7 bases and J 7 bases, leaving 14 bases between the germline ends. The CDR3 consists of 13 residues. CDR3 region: CASTPQAENEQFF. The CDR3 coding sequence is TGTGCCAGCACCCCCCAAGCGGAAAATGAGCAGTTCTTC.

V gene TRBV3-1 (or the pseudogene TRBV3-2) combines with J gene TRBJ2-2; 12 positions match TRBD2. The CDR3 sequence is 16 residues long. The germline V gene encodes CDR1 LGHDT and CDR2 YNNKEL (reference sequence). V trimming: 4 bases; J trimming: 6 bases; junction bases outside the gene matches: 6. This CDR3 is CASSLRLAGVSGELFF. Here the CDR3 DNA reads TGTGCCAGCAGCCTACGACTAGCGGGAGTTTCCGGGGAGCTGTTTTTT.

This CDR3 reads CASSLTLSREGEQFF. The CDR3 region has the DNA TGTGCCAGCAGCTTGACGCTCTCGCGGGAGGGTGAGCAGTTCTTC. The chain couples TRBV5-5 to TRBJ2-1; the match to TRBD2 covers 9 bases. Germline lookup yields CDR1 SGHKS and CDR2 YYEKEE (reference sequence). The J segment lost 9 bases and the V segment lost 1 base, leaving 8 bases of the junction unmatched. The CDR3 is 15 amino acids.